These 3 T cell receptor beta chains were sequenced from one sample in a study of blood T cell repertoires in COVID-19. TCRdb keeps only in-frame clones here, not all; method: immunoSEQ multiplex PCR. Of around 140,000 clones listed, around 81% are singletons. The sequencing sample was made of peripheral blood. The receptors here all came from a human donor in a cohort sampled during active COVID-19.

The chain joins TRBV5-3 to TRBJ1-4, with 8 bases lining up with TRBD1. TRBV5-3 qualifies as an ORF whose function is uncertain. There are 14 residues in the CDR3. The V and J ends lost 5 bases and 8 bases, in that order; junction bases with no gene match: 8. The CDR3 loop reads CARRGRDRMEKLFF. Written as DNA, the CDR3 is TGTGCCAGAAGGGGCCGGGACAGGATGGAAAAACTGTTTTTT.

The CDR3 spells CASSREVTYEQYF. The DNA for the CDR3 is TGTGCCAGCTCACGCGAAGTTACCTACGAGCAGTACTTC. The V gene is TRBV18, the J gene TRBJ2-7, with D hard to call. This CDR3 has 13 amino acids. V gave up 4 bases and J gave up 2 bases, with 9 bases separating them. Germline V gene sequence: CDR1 KGHSH, CDR2 LQKENI.

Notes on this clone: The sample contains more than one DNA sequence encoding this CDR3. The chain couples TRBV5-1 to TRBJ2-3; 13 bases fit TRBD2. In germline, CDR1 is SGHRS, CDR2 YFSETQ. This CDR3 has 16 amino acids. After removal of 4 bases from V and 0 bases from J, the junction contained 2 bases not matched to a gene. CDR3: CASSTGLAGSTDTQYF. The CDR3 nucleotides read TGCGCCAGCAGCACGGGACTAGCGGGAAGCACAGATACGCAGTATTTT.